One and the same sample provided the 27 T cell receptor beta chains below, sequenced in a study of blood T cell repertoires in COVID-19. Measured with immunoSEQ multiplex PCR; TCRdb has only the in-frame clones, and not every one. The sample includes roughly 250,000 clones, around nine tenths of them seen just once. Material: PBMCs or T cells enriched from blood (not recorded which). The receptors were gathered from a man aged 35-49 years who had recovered from COVID-19.

This clone occurred a few times. V is TRBV7-9 and J is TRBJ1-5, with unresolved D. Looked up from germline, CDR1 is SEHNR and CDR2 is FQNEAQ (reference sequence). Trimming pared 0 bases from V and 4 bases from J, leaving 10 bases between. The CDR3 is 15 residues long. CDR3 sequence (DNA): TGTGCCAGCAGCTTAGCGCCGGGAGAGAATCAGCCCCAGCATTTT. Amino acids: CASSLAPGENQPQHF.

The chain uses TRBV27 and TRBJ1-4; a weak D match, TRBD1 (5 bases). In germline, CDR1 is MNHEY, CDR2 SMNVEV (reference sequence). The V end lost 2 bases, the J end lost 8 bases, and 9 bases lay between the germline ends. This CDR3 spans 13 amino acids. Here the CDR3 reads CASSLGTREKLFF. In nucleotides, the CDR3 is TGTGCCAGCAGTTTAGGGACTCGGGAAAAACTGTTTTTT.

The gene calls are TRBV6-5 and TRBJ2-4; D may be TRBD2 (5 bases). V dropped 7 bases and J dropped 6 bases, with 13 bases sitting between them. CDR1 MNHEY and CDR2 SVGAGI come from the germline V gene. The CDR3 has 13 residues. The chain's CDR3 is CASIEPEGNIQYF. CDR3 in DNA: TGTGCCAGCATAGAGCCCGAGGGAAACATTCAGTACTTC.

The V call is TRBV27, the J call TRBJ1-1; 11 bases map to TRBD1. Germline V gives CDR1 MNHEY, CDR2 SMNVEV (reference sequence). J was trimmed by 2 bases and V by 4 bases; bases with no gene match: 12. This CDR3 contains 18 residues. The CDR3 loop reads CASSSSFGTGGGNTEAFF. CDR3 sequence (DNA): TGTGCCAGCAGTTCATCGTTCGGGACAGGGGGAGGAAACACTGAAGCTTTCTTT.

V and J are TRBV9 and TRBJ1-6; TRBD1 agrees at 7 bases. The V gene end was trimmed by 4 bases and the J gene end by 7 bases; junction bases not matched to a gene: 5. The CDR3 is 14 residues long. The V gene's germline CDR1 is SGDLS and CDR2 YYNGEE. CDR3 in DNA: TGTGCCAGCAGCCAGGGACAGTGGAATTCACCCCTCCACTTT. Translating it yields CASSQGQWNSPLHF.

J is TRBJ2-1 and V is TRBV6-5; a possible D gene is TRBD1 (6 bases). Germline assignment: CDR1 MNHEY and CDR2 SVGAGI. V was cut by 5 bases and J by 4 bases, with 9 bases left in between. The CDR3 runs 13 residues. The CDR3 DNA reads TGTGCCAGCAGTCCGACAGGTTACAATGAGCAGTTCTTC. Protein: CASSPTGYNEQFF.

The chain is built from TRBV28 and TRBJ1-4; 9 positions agree with TRBD1. The CDR3 extends over 15 amino acids. V shed 6 bases and J 8 bases; nucleotides not matched to a gene: 10. Germline values: CDR1 MDHEN, CDR2 SYDVKM. The CDR3 DNA reads as TGTGCCAGCAGGGACACAGGGGGCGCCAAGGAAAAACTGTTTTTT. This codes for CASRDTGGAKEKLFF.

The chain uses TRBV11-2 and TRBJ1-5, with D uncertain. Deletions cut 0 bases from V and 3 bases from J, with 12 bases between. Germline lookup yields CDR1 SGHAT and CDR2 FQNNGV. CDR3 size: 16 residues. The CDR3 sequence is CASSLDLGRFNQPQHF. The CDR3 region has the DNA TGTGCCAGCAGCTTAGATTTGGGCAGGTTCAATCAGCCCCAGCATTTT.

This sequence joins TRBV4-3 and TRBJ2-1; perhaps TRBD2 as D (6 bases). Trimming pared 4 bases from V and 0 bases from J, leaving 19 bases between. Germline V CDR1 and CDR2: LGHNA, YSLEER. This CDR3 has 18 residues. The CDR3 loop is CASSRTSSRPSSYNEQFF. CDR3 bases: TGCGCCAGCAGCCGAACTAGCAGTCGTCCTAGCTCCTACAATGAGCAGTTCTTC.

The rearrangement links TRBV28 to TRBJ1-2; 7 nucleotides line up with TRBD1. The CDR3 runs to 15 residues. The J segment lost 4 bases and the V segment lost 3 bases, leaving 8 bases of the junction unmatched. Germline values: CDR1 MDHEN, CDR2 SYDVKM. Here the CDR3 reads CASSLRIGGSYGYTF. Written as DNA, the CDR3 is TGTGCCAGCAGTTTGAGGATAGGGGGCTCCTATGGCTACACCTTC.

This sequence joins TRBV5-1 and TRBJ1-1; 8 bases map to TRBD1. Germline CDR1 and CDR2: SGHRS and YFSETQ. The V and J ends lost 4 bases and 4 bases, in that order; junction bases with no gene match: 6. The CDR3 is 14 amino acids. The CDR3 DNA reads TGCGCCAGCAGCGTAAGGACAGGGCCCACTGAAGCTTTCTTT. It codes for CASSVRTGPTEAFF.

The gene calls are TRBV10-1 and TRBJ2-3; the match to TRBD2 covers 9 bases. The CDR3 consists of 13 residues. Germline loops: CDR1 WNHNN, CDR2 SYGVQD (reference sequence). V lost 6 bases to trimming and J lost 5 bases; unmatched junction nucleotides: 3. The CDR3: CASSIAGEDTQYF. CDR3 in DNA: TGCGCCAGCAGCATAGCGGGGGAAGATACGCAGTATTTT.

V is TRBV13 and J is TRBJ1-4, with 7 bases aligning to TRBD1. The V gene end was trimmed by 4 bases and the J gene end by 7 bases; junction bases not matched to a gene: 6. Germline values: CDR1 PRHDT, CDR2 FYEKMQ (reference sequence). The CDR3 consists of 14 residues. CDR3 region: CASSSTGVAEKLFF. The DNA of the CDR3 is TGTGCCAGCAGCTCCACAGGGGTGGCTGAAAAACTGTTTTTT.

The chain recombines TRBV3-1 (or the pseudogene TRBV3-2) with TRBJ2-1, with 13 bases aligning to TRBD2. Germline V lookup: CDR1 LGHDT, CDR2 YNNKEL (reference sequence). There are 18 residues in the CDR3. The trim removed 0 bases at V and 4 bases at J, leaving 6 bases unmatched. For the CDR3, the DNA is TGTGCCAGCAGCCAAGAGGGGGGACTAGCGGGGTCATACAATGAGCAGTTCTTC. It specifies CASSQEGGLAGSYNEQFF.

The genes are TRBV6-1 and TRBJ1-4; 7 bases fit TRBD1. The germline V gene has CDR1 MNHNS and CDR2 SASEGT. With V trimmed by 3 bases and J by 11 bases, 9 bases remained unmatched. This CDR3 contains 14 residues. The CDR3 nucleotides read TGTGCCAGCAGTGAGGATTTTACAGGGGACAAACTGTTTTTT. Protein: CASSEDFTGDKLFF.

J is TRBJ1-3 and V is TRBV28; the D is unclear. Germline lookup yields CDR1 MDHEN and CDR2 SYDVKM. V was cut by 4 bases and J by 0 bases, with 10 bases left in between. The CDR3 spans 15 residues. The CDR3 loop reads CASSSLSLSGNTIYF. Written as DNA, the CDR3 is TGTGCCAGCAGTTCCCTCTCCCTCTCTGGAAACACCATATATTTT.

The chain recombines TRBV25-1 with TRBJ2-7, with 8 bases matching TRBD1. Germline V lookup: CDR1 MGHDK, CDR2 SYGVNS. The length of the CDR3 is 14 residues. Trimming took 2 bases from V and 3 from J; bases not matched to a gene: 3. In nucleotides, the CDR3 is TGTGCCAGCAGTGAAAGGACAGGGATCTACGAGCAGTACTTC. Protein: CASSERTGIYEQYF.

The chain links TRBV19 to TRBJ1-2; tentatively, D is TRBD1 (5 bases). Germline CDR1 and CDR2: LNHDA and SQIVND (reference sequence). Trimming took off 7 bases at V and 4 bases at J, with 19 bases between the two ends. This CDR3 is 15 amino acids long. The CDR3 spells CASTPQDTGPYGYTF. CDR3 nucleotide sequence: TGTGCCAGTACACCCCAGGACACTGGCCCCTATGGCTACACCTTC.

V usage is TRBV5-1 and J usage is TRBJ2-3; TRBD2 agrees at 13 bases. Germline CDR1 is SGHRS and CDR2 is YFSETQ. V was clipped by 4 bases and J by 0 bases; unmatched bases: 8. The CDR3 loop spans 18 amino acids. CDR3 sequence: CASSLGLAGDPSTDTQYF. The CDR3 DNA follows: TGCGCCAGCAGCCTTGGACTAGCGGGAGATCCGAGCACAGATACGCAGTATTTT.

V usage is TRBV11-3 and J usage is TRBJ1-4; the D is unclear. The CDR3 totals 18 residues. Trimming stripped 1 base from V and 0 bases from J, with 15 bases between. Germline V gene sequence: CDR1 SGHNT, CDR2 YENEEA. CDR3 sequence reads: CASSLVRVHETTNEKLFF. DNA of the CDR3: TGTGCCAGCAGCTTAGTTCGGGTCCACGAGACAACTAATGAAAAACTGTTTTTT.

The chain couples TRBV2 to TRBJ2-1; 8 bases agree with TRBD1. The CDR3 contains 14 residues. Germline CDR1 is SNHLY and CDR2 is FYNNEI. The junction had 7 bases not matched to a gene; V was cut back by 5 bases and J by 7 bases. CDR3 DNA sequence: TGTGCCAGCAGTCCGGGACAGGAGAGTAATGAGCAGTTCTTC. Protein: CASSPGQESNEQFF.

V gene TRBV5-1 combines with J gene TRBJ1-2; D is perhaps TRBD1 (5 bases). Germline V gene data show CDR1 as SGHRS and CDR2 as YFSETQ. V shed 1 base and J shed 8 bases, with 15 bases lying between them. The CDR3 contains 14 residues. CDR3 bases: TGCGCCAGCAGCTTGTCGACAGAACTGCGAGGCTACACCTTC. This sequence encodes CASSLSTELRGYTF.

This rearrangement joins TRBV19 to TRBJ1-5; 7 nucleotides align to TRBD1. The germline V gene has CDR1 LNHDA and CDR2 SQIVND (reference sequence). J lost 7 bases, V lost 6 bases, and 9 bases had no gene match. The CDR3 is 14 amino acids. This CDR3 is CASRTTGEAQPQHF. CDR3 DNA: TGTGCCAGTAGGACAACAGGGGAGGCACAGCCCCAGCATTTT.

The chain carries TRBV18 and TRBJ1-6; D is undetermined. The CDR3 covers 14 residues. Germline CDR1 reads KGHSH; CDR2 reads LQKENI. V was trimmed by 6 bases and J by 8 bases, leaving 14 bases between them. CDR3 in DNA: TGTGCCAGCTCCCCCAGAGGTCTGGATTCACCCCTCCACTTT. Its translation: CASSPRGLDSPLHF.

This rearrangement joins TRBV2 to TRBJ2-3; the match to TRBD2 covers 7 bases. This CDR3 contains 14 residues. CDR1 and CDR2 (germline): SNHLY, FYNNEI. J lost 0 bases, V lost 8 bases, and 5 bases had no gene match. CDR3 loop: CASAGDRSTDTQYF. The CDR3 bases are TGTGCCAGCGCGGGAGACCGGAGCACAGATACGCAGTATTTT.

DNA for the CDR3: TGTGCCAGCAGCTCACTCAATCAGCCCCAGCATTTT. Translation gives CASSSLNQPQHF. The J gene is TRBJ1-5, the V gene TRBV14, with unresolved D. CDR1 SGHDN and CDR2 FVKESK come from the germline V gene. This CDR3 is 12 amino acids long. Trimming stripped 5 bases from V and 3 bases from J, with 5 bases between.

The V and J genes are TRBV5-1 and TRBJ1-1; 7 bases fit TRBD1. After removal of 5 bases from V and 0 bases from J, the junction contained 7 bases not matched to a gene. The germline V gene encodes CDR1 SGHRS and CDR2 YFSETQ. The CDR3 length is 15 residues. CDR3 residues: CASRRQGEMNTEAFF. In DNA, the CDR3 is TGCGCCAGCAGAAGACAGGGCGAAATGAACACTGAAGCTTTCTTT.